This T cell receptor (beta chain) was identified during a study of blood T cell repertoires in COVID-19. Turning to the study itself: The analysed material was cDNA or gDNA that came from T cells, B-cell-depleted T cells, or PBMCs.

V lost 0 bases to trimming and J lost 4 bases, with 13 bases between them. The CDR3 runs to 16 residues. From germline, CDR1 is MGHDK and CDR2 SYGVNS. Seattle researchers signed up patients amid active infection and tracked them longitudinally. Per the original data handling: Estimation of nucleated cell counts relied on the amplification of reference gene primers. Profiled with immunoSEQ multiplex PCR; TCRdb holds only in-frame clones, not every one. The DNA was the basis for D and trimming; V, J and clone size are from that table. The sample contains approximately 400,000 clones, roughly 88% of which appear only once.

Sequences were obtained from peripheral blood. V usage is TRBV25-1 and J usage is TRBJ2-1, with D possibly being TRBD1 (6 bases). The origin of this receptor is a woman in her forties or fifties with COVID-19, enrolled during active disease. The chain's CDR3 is CASSEYPRDTYNEQFF. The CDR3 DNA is TGTGCCAGCAGTGAATACCCCCGGGACACTTACAATGAGCAGTTCTTC.